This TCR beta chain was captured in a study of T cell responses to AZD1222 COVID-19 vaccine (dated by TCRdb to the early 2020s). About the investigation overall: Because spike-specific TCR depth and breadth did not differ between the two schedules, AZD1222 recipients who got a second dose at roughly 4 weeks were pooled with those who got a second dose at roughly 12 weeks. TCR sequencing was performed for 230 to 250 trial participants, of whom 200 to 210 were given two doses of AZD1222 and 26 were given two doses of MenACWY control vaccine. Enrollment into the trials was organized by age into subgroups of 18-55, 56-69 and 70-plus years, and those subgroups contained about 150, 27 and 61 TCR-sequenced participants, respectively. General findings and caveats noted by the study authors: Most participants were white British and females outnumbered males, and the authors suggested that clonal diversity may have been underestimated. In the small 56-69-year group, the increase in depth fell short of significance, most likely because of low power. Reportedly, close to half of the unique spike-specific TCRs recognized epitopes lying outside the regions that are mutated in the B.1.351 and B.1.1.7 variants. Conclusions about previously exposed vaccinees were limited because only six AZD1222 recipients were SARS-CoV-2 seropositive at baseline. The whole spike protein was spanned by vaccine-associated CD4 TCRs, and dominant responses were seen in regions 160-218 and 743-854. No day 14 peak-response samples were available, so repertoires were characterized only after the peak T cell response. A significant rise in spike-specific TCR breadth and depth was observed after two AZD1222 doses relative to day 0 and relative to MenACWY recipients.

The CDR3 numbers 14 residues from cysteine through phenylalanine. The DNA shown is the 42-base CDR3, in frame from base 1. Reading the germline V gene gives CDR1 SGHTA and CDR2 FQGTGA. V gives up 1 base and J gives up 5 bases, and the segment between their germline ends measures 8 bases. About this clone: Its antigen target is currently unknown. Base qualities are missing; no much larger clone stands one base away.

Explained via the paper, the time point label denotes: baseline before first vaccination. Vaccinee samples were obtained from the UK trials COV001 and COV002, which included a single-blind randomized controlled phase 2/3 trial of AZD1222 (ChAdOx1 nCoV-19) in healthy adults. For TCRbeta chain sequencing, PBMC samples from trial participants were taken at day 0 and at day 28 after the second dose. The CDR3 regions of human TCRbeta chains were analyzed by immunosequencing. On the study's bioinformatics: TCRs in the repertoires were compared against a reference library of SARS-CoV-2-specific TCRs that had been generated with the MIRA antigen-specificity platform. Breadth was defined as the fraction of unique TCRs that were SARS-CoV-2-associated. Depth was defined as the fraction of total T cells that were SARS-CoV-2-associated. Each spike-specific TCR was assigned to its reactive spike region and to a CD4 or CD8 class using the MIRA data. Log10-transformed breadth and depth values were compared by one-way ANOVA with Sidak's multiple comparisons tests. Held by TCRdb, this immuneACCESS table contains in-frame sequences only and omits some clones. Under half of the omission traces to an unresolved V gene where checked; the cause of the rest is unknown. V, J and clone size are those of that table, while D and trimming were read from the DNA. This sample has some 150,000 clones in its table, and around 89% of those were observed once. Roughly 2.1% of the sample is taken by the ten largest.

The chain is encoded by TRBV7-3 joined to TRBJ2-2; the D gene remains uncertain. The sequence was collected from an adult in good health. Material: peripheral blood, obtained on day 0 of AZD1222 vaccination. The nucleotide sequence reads TGTGCCAGCAGCTTAAAGCTAGGGACCGGGGAGCTGTTTTTT. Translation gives CASSLKLGTGELFF.